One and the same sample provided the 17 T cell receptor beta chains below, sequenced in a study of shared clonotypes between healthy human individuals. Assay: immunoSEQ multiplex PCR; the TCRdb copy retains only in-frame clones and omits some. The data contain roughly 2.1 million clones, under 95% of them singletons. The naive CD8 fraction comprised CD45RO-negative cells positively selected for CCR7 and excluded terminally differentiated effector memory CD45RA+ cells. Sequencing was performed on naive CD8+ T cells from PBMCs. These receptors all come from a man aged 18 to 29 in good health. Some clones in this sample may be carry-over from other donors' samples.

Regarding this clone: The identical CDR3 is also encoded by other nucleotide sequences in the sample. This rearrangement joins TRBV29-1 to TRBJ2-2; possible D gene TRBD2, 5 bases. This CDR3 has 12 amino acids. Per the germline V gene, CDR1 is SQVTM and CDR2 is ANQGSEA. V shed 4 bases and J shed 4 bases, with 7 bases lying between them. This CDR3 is CSVGLATGELFF. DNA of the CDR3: TGCAGCGTTGGTCTAGCCACCGGGGAGCTGTTTTTT.

CDR3 sequence: CASSQLVGAGDTEAFF. The CDR3 DNA sequence: TGCGCCAGCAGTCAGTTGGTCGGGGCAGGCGATACTGAAGCTTTCTTT. This chain uses TRBV4-1 with TRBJ1-1; D is perhaps TRBD1 (5 bases). The V end lost 6 bases, the J end lost 5 bases, and 22 bases lay between the germline ends. CDR1 and CDR2 from the germline V gene are MGHRA and YSYEKL. The CDR3 runs 16 residues.

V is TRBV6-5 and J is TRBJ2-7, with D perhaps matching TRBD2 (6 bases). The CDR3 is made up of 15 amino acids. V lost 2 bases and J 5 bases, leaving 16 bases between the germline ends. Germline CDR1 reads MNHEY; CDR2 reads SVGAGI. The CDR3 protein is CASSYLGGFGNEQYF. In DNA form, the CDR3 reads TGTGCCAGCAGTTACCTCGGGGGTTTCGGCAACGAGCAGTACTTC.

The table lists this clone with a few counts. The chain's CDR3 is CASSASGATSGSYEQYF. DNA for the CDR3: TGTGCCAGCAGCGCGAGCGGAGCGACTAGCGGGAGTTACGAGCAGTACTTC. V usage is TRBV9 and J usage is TRBJ2-7; 12 bases agree with TRBD2. The CDR3 covers 17 residues. Germline V gives CDR1 SGDLS, CDR2 YYNGEE. V was pared by 3 bases and J by 4 bases, with 11 bases of the junction left unmatched.

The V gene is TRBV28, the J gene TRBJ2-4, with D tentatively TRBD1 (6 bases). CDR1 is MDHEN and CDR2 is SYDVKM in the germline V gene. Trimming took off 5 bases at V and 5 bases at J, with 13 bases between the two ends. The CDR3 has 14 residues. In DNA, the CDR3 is TGTGCCAGCAGTAAACGGGACACCCAAAACATTCAGTACTTC. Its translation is CASSKRDTQNIQYF.

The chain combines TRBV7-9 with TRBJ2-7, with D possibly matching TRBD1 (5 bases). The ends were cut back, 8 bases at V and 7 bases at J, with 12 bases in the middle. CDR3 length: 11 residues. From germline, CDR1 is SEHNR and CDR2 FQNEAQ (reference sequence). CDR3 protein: CASGALGEQYF. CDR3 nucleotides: TGTGCCAGCGGGGCCCTCGGGGAGCAGTACTTC. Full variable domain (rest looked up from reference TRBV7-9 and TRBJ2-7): DTGVSQNPRHKITKRGQNVTFRCDPISEHNRLYWYRQTLGQGPEFLTYFQNEAQLEKSRLLSDRFSAERPKGSFSTLEIQRTEQGDSAMYLCASGALGEQYFGPGTRLTVT.

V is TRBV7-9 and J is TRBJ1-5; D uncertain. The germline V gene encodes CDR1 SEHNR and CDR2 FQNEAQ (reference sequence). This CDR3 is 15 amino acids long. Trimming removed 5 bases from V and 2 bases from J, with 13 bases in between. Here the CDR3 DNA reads TGTGCCAGCAGCCCTGGCGGCGGAGGCAATCAGCCCCAGCATTTT. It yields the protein CASSPGGGGNQPQHF.

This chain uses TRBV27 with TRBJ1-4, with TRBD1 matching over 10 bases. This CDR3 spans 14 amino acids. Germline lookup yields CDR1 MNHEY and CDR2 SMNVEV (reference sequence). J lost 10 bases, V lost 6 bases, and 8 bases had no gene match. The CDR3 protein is CASSPGQGVVKLFF. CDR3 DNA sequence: TGTGCCAGCAGCCCCGGACAGGGGGTTGTAAAACTGTTTTTT.

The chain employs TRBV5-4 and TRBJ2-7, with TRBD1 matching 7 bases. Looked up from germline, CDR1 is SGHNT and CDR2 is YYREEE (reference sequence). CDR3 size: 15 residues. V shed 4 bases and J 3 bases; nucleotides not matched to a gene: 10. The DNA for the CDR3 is TGTGCCAGCAGCGGGTCCGGGACAGAGAACTACGAGCAGTACTTC. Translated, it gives CASSGSGTENYEQYF.

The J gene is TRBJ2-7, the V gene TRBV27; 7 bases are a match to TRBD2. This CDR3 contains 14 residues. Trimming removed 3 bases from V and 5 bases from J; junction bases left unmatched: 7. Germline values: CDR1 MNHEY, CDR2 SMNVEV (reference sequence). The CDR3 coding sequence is TGTGCCAGCAGTTTGAAAAGCGGGACGAACGAGCAGTACTTC. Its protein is CASSLKSGTNEQYF.

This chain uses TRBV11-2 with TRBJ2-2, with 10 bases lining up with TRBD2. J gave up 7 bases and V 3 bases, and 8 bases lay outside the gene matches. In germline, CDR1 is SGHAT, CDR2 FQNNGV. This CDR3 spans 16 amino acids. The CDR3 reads CASSLATSGIGGELFF. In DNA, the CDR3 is TGTGCCAGCAGCTTGGCAACTAGCGGGATCGGCGGGGAGCTGTTTTTT.

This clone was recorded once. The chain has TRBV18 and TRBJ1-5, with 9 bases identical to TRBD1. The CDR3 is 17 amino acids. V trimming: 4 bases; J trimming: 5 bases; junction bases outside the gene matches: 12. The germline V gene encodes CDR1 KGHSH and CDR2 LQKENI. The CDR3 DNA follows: TGTGCCAGCTCACTTACACCGGGACAGGGTAACCATCAGCCCCAGCATTTT. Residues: CASSLTPGQGNHQPQHF.

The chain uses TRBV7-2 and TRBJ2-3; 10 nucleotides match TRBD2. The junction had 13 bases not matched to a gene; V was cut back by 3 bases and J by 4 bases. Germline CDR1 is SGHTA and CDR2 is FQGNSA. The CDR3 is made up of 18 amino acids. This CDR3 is CASSFPPASGRDADTQYF. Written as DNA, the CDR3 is TGTGCCAGCAGCTTCCCCCCAGCGAGCGGGAGGGACGCAGATACGCAGTATTTT.

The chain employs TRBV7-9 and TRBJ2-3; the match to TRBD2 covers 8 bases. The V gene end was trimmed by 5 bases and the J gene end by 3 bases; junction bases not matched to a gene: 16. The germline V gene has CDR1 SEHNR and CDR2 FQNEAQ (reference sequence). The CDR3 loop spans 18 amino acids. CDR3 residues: CASSPIAGWHQETDTQYF. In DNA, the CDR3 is TGTGCCAGCAGCCCAATAGCGGGATGGCATCAGGAAACAGATACGCAGTATTTT.

This CDR3 is CASSGTSGSPTYEQYF. DNA of the CDR3: TGTGCCAGCAGCGGGACTAGCGGGAGTCCTACCTACGAGCAGTACTTC. The chain recombines TRBV9 with TRBJ2-7, with 13 bases identical to TRBD2. Germline CDR1 is SGDLS and CDR2 is YYNGEE. The CDR3 consists of 16 residues. J was trimmed by 2 bases and V by 3 bases; bases with no gene match: 5. The whole variable domain, filled in from reference TRBV9 and TRBJ2-7, reads DSGVTQTPKHLITATGQRVTLRCSPRSGDLSVYWYQQSLDQGLQFLIQYYNGEERAKGNILERFSAQQFPDLHSELNLSSLELGDSALYFCASSGTSGSPTYEQYFGPGTRLTVT.

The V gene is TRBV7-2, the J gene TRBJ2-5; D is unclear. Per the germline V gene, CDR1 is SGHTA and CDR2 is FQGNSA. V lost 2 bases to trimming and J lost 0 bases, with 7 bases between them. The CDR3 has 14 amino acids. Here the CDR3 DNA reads TGTGCCAGCAGCTTATGGGTGTACCAAGAGACCCAGTACTTC. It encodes CASSLWVYQETQYF.

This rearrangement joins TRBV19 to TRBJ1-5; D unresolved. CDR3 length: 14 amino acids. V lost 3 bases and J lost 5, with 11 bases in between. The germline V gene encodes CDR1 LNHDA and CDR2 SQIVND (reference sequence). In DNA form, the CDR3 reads TGTGCCAGTAGTATCTACGGAACGGATCAGCCCCAGCATTTT. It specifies CASSIYGTDQPQHF.